The sequence of this T cell receptor (beta chain) was determined in a study of breast tumors, draining lymph nodes, adjacent tissues. Study observations and caveats: Tumor and nontumor repertoires were significantly more similar in luminal-like than in basal-like breast cancer. Tumor repertoires ranked between lymph nodes and nontumor tissue in diversity, with V and J gene preferences.

This clonotype showed up many times. Its antigen is as yet unknown. Germline V gene lookup returns CDR1 LNHDA and CDR2 SQIVND (reference sequence). V was clipped by 5 bases and J by 14 bases; unmatched bases: 6. CDR3 length: 13 amino acids. One entry per CDR3 protein, called by TCRdb with MiXCR from the multiplex PCR reads. The repertoire holds tens of thousands of distinct CDR3 sequences, with roughly a fifth as singletons. Axillary draining lymph nodes of breast cancer patients supplied the node samples. The chain joins TRBV19 to TRBJ1-6; TRBD1 matches at 10 bases. This clonotype was sampled from a female donor with breast cancer. Some clones in this sample may be carry-over from other donors' samples. Source material: axillary lymph node tissue. The CDR3 sequence is CASSPRDRGTLHF. CDR3 DNA: TGTGCCAGTAGTCCACGGGACAGGGGTACCCTCCACTTT.